These T cell receptor beta chains were read from a single sample in a study of cytotoxic CD8 clonotypes in ibrutinib-treated CLL. The assay was immunoSEQ multiplex PCR, and TCRdb's table has in-frame clones only and misses some. This sample has 130,000 or so clones, with roughly 80% found just once. Material: PBMCs, obtained after 12 months of ibrutinib treatment. The receptor set was obtained from a human donor with chronic lymphocytic leukemia. CDR3s include the opening cysteine and the closing phenylalanine or tryptophan. D genes are given only for firm matches. Expanded clones get a size class; other rows say once, few or many, or leave the size out.

v_gene,abundance,d_gene,j_gene,CDR3nt,CDR3aa
TRBV4-1,few,.,TRBJ1-1,TGCGCCAGCAGCCTCTTCCTACAGGGAGACACTGAAGCTTTCTTT,CASSLFLQGDTEAFF
TRBV7-9,.,TRBD1,TRBJ1-1,TGTGCCAGCAGCTCCCACAGGGGGGACACTGAAGCTTTCTTT,CASSSHRGDTEAFF
TRBV6-1,.,.,TRBJ1-6,TGTGCCAGCAAGGAGGACAGTCGCGGTTCACCCCTCCACTTT,CASKEDSRGSPLHF
TRBV6-5,few,.,TRBJ1-2,TGTGCCAGCAGTTCGAGCGGCTATGGCTACACCTTC,CASSSSGYGYTF
TRBV2,.,.,TRBJ2-7,TGTGCCAGCAGTGAAGCGGGATTCGAGCAGTACTTC,CASSEAGFEQYF
TRBV5-1,.,.,TRBJ1-4,TGCGCCAGCAGCTTGGAACCAGGACCCTCCGCGAGAAAACTGTTTTTT,CASSLEPGPSARKLFF
TRBV28,.,TRBD1,TRBJ1-5,TGTGCCAGCAGTCTGGACAGGAATCAGCCCCAGCATTTT,CASSLDRNQPQHF
TRBV7-6,.,TRBD1,TRBJ1-2,TGTGCCAGCAGCTTACAGGAGGGGGACAGCGCTAACTATGGCTACACCTTC,CASSLQEGDSANYGYTF
TRBV28,few,.,TRBJ2-7,TGTGCCAGCAGTTACGGACCGATCTACGAGCAGTACTTC,CASSYGPIYEQYF
TRBV27,.,.,TRBJ1-1,TGTGCCAGCAGTTTCGGGCTGAACACTGAAGCTTTCTTT,CASSFGLNTEAFF
TRBV6-6,.,.,TRBJ1-6,TGTGCCAGCAGTTATGCCTCGGGACCCATGAATTCACCCCTCCACTTT,CASSYASGPMNSPLHF
TRBV2,.,TRBD1,TRBJ2-7,TGTGCTACCACAGGGGAAGAGCAGTACTTC,CATTGEEQYF
TRBV28,few,TRBD1,TRBJ2-7,TGTGCCAGCAGGCCCGCCGGGACAGGCTCCTACGAGCAGTACTTC,CASRPAGTGSYEQYF
TRBV28,.,.,TRBJ2-7,TGTGCCAGCAGTTTACCGCCGGGCGACTACGAGCAGTACTTC,CASSLPPGDYEQYF
TRBV6-1,.,TRBD1,TRBJ1-2,TGTGCCAGCAGTGATCTACTCCCGGGACAGGGGAATAAGCTCTATGGCTACACCTTC,CASSDLLPGQGNKLYGYTF
TRBV13,.,TRBD1,TRBJ2-7,TGTGCCAGCAGCTTCGTAGGGGGCTGGGAGCAGTACTTC,CASSFVGGWEQYF
TRBV14,.,.,TRBJ1-2,TGTGCCAGCAGCCAAATAGCTAACTATGGCTACACCTTC,CASSQIANYGYTF
TRBV25-1,.,.,TRBJ1-5,TGTGCCAGCAGTGGAACAGGGTTCGGTCAGCCCCAGCATTTT,CASSGTGFGQPQHF
TRBV11-2,.,.,TRBJ2-5,TGTGCCAGCAGTTTGGGGAGAGAGACCCAGTACTTC,CASSLGRETQYF
TRBV7-2,.,TRBD2,TRBJ2-1,TGTGCCAGCAGCACACTAGCGGGGTCCTACAATGAGCAGTTCTTC,CASSTLAGSYNEQFF
TRBV11-3,.,.,TRBJ1-1,TGTGCCAGCAGCTTCGGGACGGGTTTTGAAGCTTTCTTT,CASSFGTGFEAFF
TRBV7-2,.,.,TRBJ1-3,TGTGCCAGCAGCTCGGGGGGGGCCAGGGGCAGAAACACCATATATTTT,CASSSGGARGRNTIYF
TRBV28,.,TRBD1,TRBJ1-6,TGTGCCAGCAGGATGACAGGGGATAATTCACCCCTCCACTTT,CASRMTGDNSPLHF
TRBV18,few,.,TRBJ1-1,TGTGCCAGCACCCAAGGGGTTCTTAACACTGAAGCTTTCTTT,CASTQGVLNTEAFF
TRBV14,few,.,TRBJ1-3,TGTGCCAGCAGCCAAGCAGAAGCGAGGGGCTCTGGAAACACCATATATTTT,CASSQAEARGSGNTIYF
TRBV19,few,TRBD1,TRBJ2-7,TGTGCCAGTAGTCCCGGGACAGTAATCTACGAGCAGTACTTC,CASSPGTVIYEQYF
TRBV4-2,.,.,TRBJ2-5,TGTGCCAGCAGCTTCGATGGACTTGTTCAAGAGACCCAGTACTTC,CASSFDGLVQETQYF
TRBV10-2,.,.,TRBJ2-1,TGCGCCAGCAGAGGGAGCAACCATGAGCAGTTCTTC,CASRGSNHEQFF
TRBV10-2,.,TRBD2,TRBJ2-3,TGCGCCAGCAGTGGTAGCGGGGTGAGCACAGATACGCAGTATTTT,CASSGSGVSTDTQYF
TRBV27,.,.,TRBJ2-3,TGTGCCAGCAGACGGCAGCGGCTTAGCACAGATACGCAGTATTTT,CASRRQRLSTDTQYF
TRBV18,.,.,TRBJ2-1,TGTGCCAGCTCACGGACCGAGAGCTCCTACAATGAGCAGTTCTTC,CASSRTESSYNEQFF
TRBV4-3,once,.,TRBJ1-2,TGCGCCAGCAGCTCCAAGATACTTGGGTCTAACTATGGCTACACCTTC,CASSSKILGSNYGYTF
TRBV29-1,.,TRBD1,TRBJ1-1,TGCAGCGGACAGGGATTTCGGACTGAAGCTTTCTTT,CSGQGFRTEAFF
TRBV27,.,.,TRBJ2-7,.,CASTTGVAGGSRYF
TRBV30,.,.,TRBJ2-6,TGTGCCTGGAGTACAGGCGCTGGGGCCAACGTCCTGACTTTC,CAWSTGAGANVLTF